This record looks at one T cell receptor (beta chain) sequence and its context. This entry is derived from a study of control samples from healthy donors and cancer patients. Clones were sequenced by immunoSEQ multiplex PCR, and TCRdb holds only the in-frame ones, with some missing. The sample consists of about 130,000 clones, around 94% of them appearing once. Germline V lookup: CDR1 KGHSH, CDR2 LQKENI. V trimming: 6 bases; J trimming: 5 bases; junction bases outside the gene matches: 8. The CDR3 totals 15 residues. The sample was PBMCs. This clonotype originated in a man aged 60 to 75 with colorectal cancer. The chain combines TRBV18 with TRBJ1-3, with 9 bases that match TRBD1. CDR3 sequence (DNA): TGTGCCAGCTCTCAACAGGACAGGGGAAGAAACACCATATATTTT. Its protein is CASSQQDRGRNTIYF.